The clone carrying this T cell receptor (beta chain) showed up just once. This sample is drawn from a study of glioma-infiltrating T cells after dendritic cell vaccination. This sample's time point: after dendritic cell vaccination, including at tumor progression/relapse. Method: immunoSEQ multiplex PCR; TCRdb's copy keeps in-frame clones and lacks some. The top ten clones hold 2% to 2.5% of a sample with 90,000 to 95,000 clones, over 75% of them seen once. CDR3 size: 14 residues. V was pared by 8 bases and J by 4 bases, with 14 bases between. CDR1 and CDR2 (germline): MNHEY, SVGAGI. The chain recombines TRBV6-5 with TRBJ2-2, with TRBD1 as a possible D gene (5 bases). Here the sequenced sample was blood, taken after dendritic cell vaccination. The sequence was collected from a human donor with glioblastoma. CDR3 protein: CASSKGPFTGELFF. Here the CDR3 DNA reads TGTGCCAGCTCGAAGGGGCCTTTCACCGGGGAGCTGTTTTTT.